This T cell receptor beta chain appears in the sequencing data of a study of T cells after yellow fever vaccination. Including both end residues, the CDR3 is 13 amino acids long. Germline V gene sequence: CDR1 DFQATT, CDR2 SNEGSKA (reference sequence). There are many counts of this clonotype. This likely comes from a read error, as the CDR3 has no conserved phenylalanine or tryptophan at its end. The DNA is omitted, as the CDR3 cannot be located on it reliably, and the CDR3 follows TCRdb's listing. TCRdb called the 5' RACE reads again in MiXCR, with one record for every CDR3 protein. The sample lists some 240,000 distinct CDR3 sequences, over 3% seen once, with 19% in the top ten.

The genes are TRBV20-1 and TRBJ2-1; the table calls TRBD2, which could not be checked here. The specimen was PBMCs, collected 15 days after the yellow fever booster vaccination. The sequence came from a man aged 18 to 30 who received the YFV17D yellow fever vaccine. Here the CDR3 reads CSASLPHLAGGLL.